This T cell receptor (beta chain) derives from a study of T cell responses to AZD1222 COVID-19 vaccine (dated by TCRdb to about 2021). As for the study more broadly: AZD1222 recipients with second doses at about 4 weeks or about 12 weeks were pooled, because spike-specific TCR depth and breadth did not differ between schedules. TCR sequencing covered more than 230 trial participants: 200 to 220 given two doses of AZD1222 and 26 given two doses of MenACWY control vaccine. Trial participants were enrolled into age subgroups of 18-55, 56-69 and 70-plus years, which contained about 150, 27 and 61 TCR-sequenced participants, respectively. The paper as a whole reports these results and caveats: In the small 56-69-year group, the increase in depth fell short of significance, most likely because of low power. Reportedly, close to half of the unique spike-specific TCRs recognized epitopes lying outside the regions that are mutated in the B.1.351 and B.1.1.7 variants. A significant rise in spike-specific TCR breadth and depth was observed after two AZD1222 doses relative to day 0 and relative to MenACWY recipients. Most participants were white British and females outnumbered males, and the authors suggested that clonal diversity may have been underestimated. Vaccine-associated CD4 TCRs spanned the whole spike protein, with dominant responses in regions 160-218 and 743-854. Conclusions about previously exposed vaccinees are limited, since just five or six AZD1222 recipients were seropositive for SARS-CoV-2 at baseline. Because no samples from the day 14 peak response were available, repertoires could be characterized only after the peak T cell response.

From its cysteine to its phenylalanine, the CDR3 spans 14 amino acids. This entry keeps only the CDR3 DNA: 42 bases, framed from base 1. Reading the germline V gene (reference sequence) gives CDR1 MNHEY and CDR2 SMNVEV. V and J lose 2 bases and 6 bases, and a span of 11 bases separates them. According to the study, the label for this sample's time point signals: baseline before first vaccination. Vaccinee samples were obtained from the UK trials COV001 and COV002, which included a single-blind randomized controlled phase 2/3 trial of AZD1222 (ChAdOx1 nCoV-19) in healthy adults. For TCRbeta chain sequencing, PBMC samples from trial participants were taken at day 0 and at day 28 after the second dose. The CDR3 regions of human TCRbeta chains were analyzed by immunosequencing. In the authors' own workflow: Repertoire TCRs were matched against a reference library of SARS-CoV-2-specific TCRs generated with the MIRA antigen-specificity platform. Breadth meant the fraction of unique TCRs that were SARS-CoV-2-associated, whereas depth meant the fraction of total T cells that were SARS-CoV-2-associated. Each spike-specific TCR was assigned to its reactive spike region and to a CD4 or CD8 class using the MIRA data. Log10-transformed breadth and depth values were compared by one-way ANOVA with Sidak's multiple comparisons tests. As stored in TCRdb, this immuneACCESS dataset retains in-frame rearrangements with V and J assigned. A fraction of the clones does not appear; measured against another copy, unresolved V genes explain less than half of the discrepancy, and the remainder lacks a known reason. V, J and clone size reflect that table, while D and trimming were determined from the DNA. In all, the sample holds around 100,000 clones, and about 86% of those were seen once. Clones ranked in the top ten supply 1.4% of the sample.

Turning to this clone: Its antigen is currently not known. There are no base qualities to consult, and no much larger clone falls within one base.

This receptor was taken from an adult in good health. This chain is built from TRBV27 and TRBJ1-5; the D segment cannot be called with confidence. The sample was peripheral blood, taken on day 0 of AZD1222 vaccination. The CDR3 has the sequence CASSLNPRGQPQHF. The base sequence is TGTGCCAGCAGTTTAAACCCGCGGGGTCAGCCCCAGCATTTT.